This T cell receptor (beta chain) was sequenced for a study of OX40 agonist ivuxolimab in advanced cancers. As for the study in general: Intravenous ivuxolimab was administered to patients every 2 weeks at 0.01 to 10 mg/kg.

Profiling relied on immunoSEQ multiplex PCR, and the TCRdb table lists in-frame clones only, not all of them. This sample has approximately 94,000 clones, with 84% found just once. Trimming took off 1 base at V and 0 bases at J, with 8 bases between the two ends. From germline, CDR1 is LNHDA and CDR2 SQIVND (reference sequence). The length of the CDR3 is 15 residues. The input for sequencing was CD4+ or CD8+ T cells sorted from blood, taken in a trial of the OX40 agonist ivuxolimab. The clonotype originates from an adult with an advanced solid tumor such as melanoma, head and neck, liver or kidney cancer. This chain joins TRBV19 and TRBJ2-3; D is uncertain. CDR3 residues: CASSIGPSSTDTQYF. As DNA, the CDR3 is TGTGCCAGTAGTATAGGGCCTTCTAGCACAGATACGCAGTATTTT.